One and the same sample provided the 10 T cell receptor beta chains below, sequenced in a study of identical twins. TCRdb reprocessed the 5' RACE reads with MiXCR, giving one entry per CDR3 protein. The sample has more than 650,000 distinct CDR3 sequences; 5.5% to 6.5% are singletons. Specimen: naive T cells sorted from blood. Receptor source: a man younger than 30 in good health.

There are many counts of this clonotype. The chain uses TRBV11-2 and TRBJ2-1, with 7 bases matching TRBD2. CDR1 and CDR2 (germline): SGHAT, FQNNGV. After removal of 4 bases from V and 1 base from J, the junction contained 7 bases not matched to a gene. The CDR3 loop spans 16 amino acids. CDR3 sequence reads: CASSWYKGLSYNEQFF. CDR3 DNA: TGTGCCAGCAGCTGGTATAAGGGACTATCCTACAATGAGCAGTTCTTC.

The chain joins TRBV7-9 to TRBJ1-3; D remains ambiguous. V lost 1 base and J 0 bases, leaving 4 bases between the germline ends. The CDR3 has 14 amino acids. Germline assignment: CDR1 SEHNR and CDR2 FQNEAQ (reference sequence). The CDR3 sequence is CASSLVPSGNTIYF. The CDR3 DNA reads TGTGCCAGCAGCTTAGTCCCCTCTGGAAACACCATATATTTT.

This clonotype was seen ten or more times. V gene TRBV20-1 combines with J gene TRBJ1-5; no firm D call. V dropped 1 base and J dropped 11 bases, with 21 bases sitting between them. The CDR3 sequence is 15 residues long. Germline values: CDR1 DFQATT, CDR2 SNEGSKA (reference sequence). The CDR3 bases are TGCAGTGCTAGAGCCCGGACGGTGGCGGTTGAGGCCCAGCATTTT. It is translated as CSARARTVAVEAQHF.

The V gene is TRBV10-3, the J gene TRBJ2-5; 10 bases fit TRBD1. This CDR3 comprises 13 residues. Germline V lookup: CDR1 ENHRY, CDR2 SYGVKD. V lost 6 bases to trimming and J lost 4 bases; unmatched junction nucleotides: 2. The chain's CDR3 is CAISGQGGETQYF. In DNA, the CDR3 is TGTGCCATCAGCGGACAGGGGGGAGAGACCCAGTACTTC.

This clonotype was recorded a few times. The chain recombines TRBV2 with TRBJ1-2, with 10 bases lining up with TRBD1. CDR3 length equals 12 residues. V was pared by 11 bases and J by 2 bases, with 2 bases of the junction left unmatched. Germline V gives CDR1 SNHLY, CDR2 FYNNEI. The CDR3 reads CAGDRGNYGYTF. The CDR3 bases are TGTGCCGGGGACAGGGGAAACTATGGCTACACCTTC.

This clonotype appeared many times. The chain couples TRBV7-2 to TRBJ2-4; 9 bases line up with TRBD1. The CDR3 is 14 residues long. The junction had 5 bases not matched to a gene; V was cut back by 5 bases and J by 6 bases. Germline V gene lookup returns CDR1 SGHTA and CDR2 FQGNSA. In DNA form, the CDR3 reads TGTGCCAGCAGCAGTCCGGGACAGGGAAACATTCAGTACTTC. This codes for CASSSPGQGNIQYF. The full variable domain, rest sourced from reference TRBV7-2 and TRBJ2-4, is GAGVSQSPSNKVTEKGKDVELRCDPISGHTALYWYRQSLGQGLEFLIYFQGNSAPDKSGLPSDRFSAERTGGSVSTLTIQRTQQEDSAVYLCASSSPGQGNIQYFGAGTRLSVL.

This clonotype was counted ten times or more. The gene calls are TRBV7-9 and TRBJ2-3, with a tentative D call TRBD2 (5 bases). Trimming took 4 bases from V and 5 from J, leaving 16 bases between them. CDR3 length: 15 amino acids. Germline values: CDR1 SEHNR, CDR2 FQNEAQ (reference sequence). CDR3 DNA sequence: TGTGCCAGCAGCTCCCCTAACCGAGCGGAAGATACGCAGTATTTT. Protein sequence: CASSSPNRAEDTQYF.

In its sample, this clonotype was seen many times. The rearrangement uses TRBV6-5 and TRBJ1-1; the D gene is possibly TRBD1 (6 bases). In germline, CDR1 is MNHEY, CDR2 SVGAGI. Trimming removed 8 bases at V and 9 bases at J, with 16 bases between. The CDR3 is made up of 12 amino acids. CDR3 coding DNA: TGTGCCAGCGGTATGCCCGGGACAAAAGCTTTCTTT. Amino acid sequence: CASGMPGTKAFF.

This rearrangement joins TRBV7-2 to TRBJ2-6; D gene uncertain. Germline values: CDR1 SGHTA, CDR2 FQGNSA. The CDR3 is 16 residues long. V lost 0 bases, J lost 0 bases, and 6 bases lay in between. The DNA for the CDR3 is TGTGCCAGCAGCTTAGCGAGAATCTCTGGGGCCAACGTCCTGACTTTC. This encodes CASSLARISGANVLTF. Full variable domain (rest looked up from reference TRBV7-2 and TRBJ2-6): GAGVSQSPSNKVTEKGKDVELRCDPISGHTALYWYRQSLGQGLEFLIYFQGNSAPDKSGLPSDRFSAERTGGSVSTLTIQRTQQEDSAVYLCASSLARISGANVLTFGAGSRLTVL.

The chain has TRBV5-1 and TRBJ2-7; 8 positions agree with TRBD2. Trimming removed 4 bases from V and 1 base from J; junction bases left unmatched: 10. From germline, CDR1 is SGHRS and CDR2 YFSETQ. The CDR3 runs 16 residues. The CDR3 region is CASSPGVPSGSYEQYF. The DNA for the CDR3 is TGCGCCAGCAGCCCGGGGGTACCTAGCGGGTCCTACGAGCAGTACTTC.